One and the same sample provided the 4 T cell receptor beta chains below, sequenced in a study of blood T cells in healthy people across ages. Then a second PCR, running about 6 to 12 cycles, was carried out with a sample-barcoded 5' primer and a J-beta primer mix. TCRdb re-analysed the 5' RACE reads in MiXCR, keeping a single row per CDR3 protein. The sample records around 900,000 distinct CDR3 sequences, 51% being singletons. Material: blood. These receptors were collected from a woman aged 55-69 years in good health.

This clonotype was seen only a few times. The chain couples TRBV20-1 to TRBJ2-7, with unresolved D. The CDR3 runs 13 residues. Germline values: CDR1 DFQATT, CDR2 SNEGSKA (reference sequence). With 6 bases removed from V and 6 bases from J, the gap between germline ends came to 18 bases. The chain's CDR3 is CSARRRTLGEQYF. CDR3 DNA: TGCAGTGCCCGGCGGCGCACGTTGGGCGAGCAGTACTTC.

A few counts support this clonotype. V and J are TRBV4-2 and TRBJ2-7; the D gene is possibly TRBD2 (6 bases). Trimming removed 4 bases at V and 1 base at J, with 14 bases between. The CDR3 has 15 residues. The germline gives CDR1 LGHNA, CDR2 YNFKEQ. The CDR3 region is CASSPSGVGSYEQYF. As DNA, the CDR3 is TGTGCCAGCAGCCCTTCGGGAGTTGGTTCCTACGAGCAGTACTTC.

This clonotype was recorded a few times. The chain couples TRBV12-3 or TRBV12-4 to TRBJ2-7; 8 nucleotides match TRBD2. The V segment lost 5 bases and the J segment 5 bases; nucleotides outside the gene matches: 14. The CDR3 runs to 16 residues. CDR3 amino acids: CASSPPSGSGTNEQYF. The CDR3 DNA sequence: TGTGCCAGCAGTCCCCCGAGTGGTAGCGGGACCAACGAGCAGTACTTC.

The rearrangement joins TRBV20-1 to TRBJ2-7, with 7 nucleotides matching TRBD2. Germline CDR1 and CDR2: DFQATT and SNEGSKA (reference sequence). The CDR3 contains 11 residues. The CDR3 DNA is TGCAGCACCCGGGACTATAACGAGCAGTACTTC. This gives the protein CSTRDYNEQYF.